The clone carrying this T cell receptor (beta chain) turned up a few times. Its antigen is not identified. The entry originates in a study of response to subunit inactivated influenza vaccine. Study-level results: That few new T cells are recruited by each seasonal influenza vaccination was the authors' suggestion.

TCRdb re-called the RT-PCR reads with MiXCR, one entry per CDR3 protein. The sample includes under 550,000 distinct CDR3 sequences, under 8.5% of them seen just once. CDR3 length: 13 residues. CDR1 and CDR2 (germline): MGHRA, YSYEKL. V lost 2 bases, J lost 9 bases, and 11 bases lay in between. The chain recombines TRBV4-1 with TRBJ2-1; possibly TRBD1 for D (6 bases). This clonotype was sampled from a man between 45 and 75 years old who received an inactivated influenza vaccine. This specimen consisted of PBMCs from blood, obtained less than 30 months after vaccination. CDR3 loop: CASSQTRTAEQFF. The CDR3 nucleotides are TGCGCCAGCAGCCAAACTCGGACAGCTGAGCAGTTCTTC.